This T cell receptor (beta chain) is drawn from a study of T cell responses to AZD1222 COVID-19 vaccine. Study outcomes and limitations: Only five to seven AZD1222 recipients were seropositive at baseline. Every sample of the repertoires postdated the peak T cell response. Clonal diversity may have been underestimated in mostly white British donors. Targets within unmutated variant regions were reportedly found for nearly half of spike-specific TCRs.

Data came from immunoSEQ multiplex PCR; TCRdb stores just in-frame clones and leaves some out. In the table there are some 110,000 clones, about 89% of which are singletons. CDR3 length: 14 amino acids. V was trimmed by 6 bases and J by 3 bases, leaving 11 bases between them. The V gene's germline CDR1 is KGHDR and CDR2 SFDVKD. On this clone: Its specificity is unknown.

The clonotype originates from an adult in good health. The chain recombines TRBV24-1 with TRBJ2-1, with D perhaps matching TRBD1 (6 bases). Sequenced material: peripheral blood, taken on day 0 of AZD1222 vaccination. The CDR3 bases are TGTGCCACCAGTCGTAAAGGGGGCTACAATGAGCAGTTCTTC. Amino acids: CATSRKGGYNEQFF.